Given below is one T cell receptor (beta chain) in context. This specimen belongs to a study of shared clonotypes between healthy human individuals. Nashville, Tennessee was home to all donors, each a Caucasian adult. The authors ran the assay at deep level. The data were produced by immunoSEQ multiplex PCR, yet TCRdb's version contains in-frame clones alone and is incomplete. This table has about 180,000 clones, 90% to 95% appearing once. Sequenced sample: naive CD4+ T cells sorted from blood. Described subset: CD45RA+ positively selected. The sequence came from a young woman in good health.

CDR3 protein: CASSEALHGDGYTF. The CDR3, as DNA: TGTGCCAGCAGTGAAGCGCTTCACGGGGACGGCTACACCTTC. This chain uses TRBV2 with TRBJ1-2; TRBD1 is a possible D gene (5 bases). The CDR3 runs 14 residues. V lost 0 bases and J 8 bases, leaving 13 bases between the germline ends. The germline V gene encodes CDR1 SNHLY and CDR2 FYNNEI.